This T cell receptor beta chain was profiled in a study of blood T cells in healthy people across ages. Overall study results and limits: Compared with aged donors, long-lived donors showed fewer expanded clones, suggesting selection.

The CDR3 spans 13 residues. V was cut by 1 base and J by 6 bases, with 10 bases left in between. Per the germline V gene, CDR1 is SGHAT and CDR2 is FQNNGV. Combining a sample-barcoded 5' primer with a J-beta primer mix, a second PCR ran for roughly 7 to 12 cycles. Per-sample output comprised a minimum of 2.5 million paired-end reads containing CDR3. One entry per CDR3 protein, called by TCRdb with MiXCR from the 5' RACE reads. The sample has hundreds of thousands of distinct CDR3 sequences; roughly 50% are singletons. Isolation recovered at least 6.5 million PBMCs from every sample. Comment on this clonotype: Antigen unknown.

The chain combines TRBV11-2 with TRBJ2-7, with D possibly TRBD1 on 6 matching bases. This TCR came from a woman aged 60-75 years in good health. Sequencing was performed on blood. CDR3: CASSLAGVREQYF. The CDR3 DNA reads as TGTGCCAGCAGCTTAGCAGGGGTGCGCGAGCAGTACTTC. Combining the CDR3 with reference TRBV11-2 and TRBJ2-7 gives the whole variable domain EAGVAQSPRYKIIEKRQSVAFWCNPISGHATLYWYQQILGQGPKLLIQFQNNGVVDDSQLPKDRFSAERLKGVDSTLKIQPAKLEDSAVYLCASSLAGVREQYFGPGTRLTVT.